This T cell receptor (beta chain) was documented in a study of response to subunit inactivated influenza vaccine. Findings of the study overall: Authors suggested few new T cells are recruited by each seasonal influenza vaccination.

This clonotype was observed a few times. Its antigen is undetermined. TCRdb independently ran MiXCR on the RT-PCR reads; one entry per CDR3 protein. This sample carries 550,000 to 800,000 distinct CDR3 sequences, roughly 14% of them seen once, and the ten largest clones take approximately 10%. CDR1 and CDR2 from the germline V gene are DFQATT and SNEGSKA (reference sequence). Trimming took off 1 base at V and 1 base at J, with 10 bases between the two ends. This CDR3 region has 14 residues. This sequence was found in a man aged 45-65 years who received an inactivated influenza vaccine. This sample comprised PBMCs from blood, obtained approximately 12 days after vaccination. The J gene is TRBJ2-5, the V gene TRBV20-1; D remains unclear. CDR3 amino acids: CSARGIRTQETQYF. CDR3 DNA sequence: TGCAGTGCTAGAGGTATCCGGACCCAAGAGACCCAGTACTTC.